Described below is a single T cell receptor beta chain sequence and its context. Its target is unknown. Germline-derived CDR1 and CDR2 are MGHRA and YSYEKL. The CDR3 is made up of 14 amino acids. After removal of 4 bases from V and 4 bases from J, the junction contained 6 bases not matched to a gene. Reverse transcribed after extraction, RNA yielded cDNA as the sequencing template. The table came from immunoSEQ multiplex PCR; TCRdb's copy has only in-frame clones and leaves some out. The data contain 180,000 or so clones, roughly 70% of them singletons. The data derive from a study of CD8+ T cells in alopecia areata. Study results and caveats: Patients shared TCRs less clearly than mice did, possibly owing to HLA.

PBMCs provided sorted CD4+ and CD8+ T cells. The chain couples TRBV4-1 to TRBJ1-1; 7 bases align to TRBD1. This TCR was recovered from a human donor with alopecia areata. The input for sequencing was CD8+ T cells sorted from blood, taken at week 0. CDR3 DNA: TGCGCCAGCAGCCTCTACAGGGGAGGCACTGAAGCTTTCTTT. Translation: CASSLYRGGTEAFF.